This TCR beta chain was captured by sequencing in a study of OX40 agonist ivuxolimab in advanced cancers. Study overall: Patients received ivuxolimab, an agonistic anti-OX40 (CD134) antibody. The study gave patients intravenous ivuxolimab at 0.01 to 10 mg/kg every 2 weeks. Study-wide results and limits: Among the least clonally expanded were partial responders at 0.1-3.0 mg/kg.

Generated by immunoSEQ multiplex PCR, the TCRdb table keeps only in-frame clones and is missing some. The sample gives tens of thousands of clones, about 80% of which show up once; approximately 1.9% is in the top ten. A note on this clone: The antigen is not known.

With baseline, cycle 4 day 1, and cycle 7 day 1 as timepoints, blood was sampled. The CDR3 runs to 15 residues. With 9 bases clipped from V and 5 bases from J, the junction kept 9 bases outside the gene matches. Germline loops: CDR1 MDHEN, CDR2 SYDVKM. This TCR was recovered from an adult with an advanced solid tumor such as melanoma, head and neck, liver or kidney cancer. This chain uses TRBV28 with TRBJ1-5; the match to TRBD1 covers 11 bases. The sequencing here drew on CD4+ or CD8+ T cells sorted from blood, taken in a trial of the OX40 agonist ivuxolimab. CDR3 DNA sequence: TGTGCCAGTAAACCGGGACAGGGGGTTCATCAGCCCCAGCATTTT. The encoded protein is CASKPGQGVHQPQHF.